This is a list of T cell receptor beta chains from one sample in a study of blood T cell repertoires in COVID-19. Some clones are missing from TCRdb's copy, which holds only in-frame ones; the method was immunoSEQ multiplex PCR. Among roughly 38,000 clones, less than 90% were seen once, and the ten largest hold approximately 1.6%. Sequencing input: peripheral blood. The source of these receptors is a man between 60 and 75 years old with COVID-19, enrolled during active disease. Each CDR3 is given with its conserved first and last residue. The D gene is left open where the match is weak. Size is stated for part of the rows, as once, few or many counts, or as a class when the clone is expanded.

d_gene	abundance	v_gene	j_gene	CDR3nt	CDR3aa
.	.	TRBV5-1	TRBJ2-5	TGCGCCAGCAGCGGAGACGGGGGAGAGACCCAGTACTTC	CASSGDGGETQYF
TRBD1	.	TRBV6-1	TRBJ1-5	TGTGCCAGCAGTGAAACTTACAGGGGAGGTCGCGTATGGGGCAATCAGCCCCAGCATTTT	CASSETYRGGRVWGNQPQHF
.	.	TRBV18	TRBJ1-1	TGTGCCAGCTCACCCCCTTTCCAGGGGATGAACACTGAAGCTTTCTTT	CASSPPFQGMNTEAFF
.	.	TRBV7-9	TRBJ1-5	TGTGCCAGCAGCTTAAGGGGCAACAATCAGCCCCAGCATTTT	CASSLRGNNQPQHF
TRBD1	.	TRBV27	TRBJ2-7	TGTGCCAGCAGGGCCTCTGGGGACAGGGGTTTCTACGAGCAGTACTTC	CASRASGDRGFYEQYF
.	.	TRBV5-5	TRBJ1-3	TGTGCCAGCAGCTTGTCTTTTCAGGGAGGTGGAAACACCATATATTTT	CASSLSFQGGGNTIYF
.	.	TRBV30	TRBJ2-2	TGTGCCTGGACCCGACAACTTAACACCGGGGAGCTGTTTTTT	CAWTRQLNTGELFF
TRBD1	.	TRBV7-9	TRBJ2-5	TGTGCCAGCAGCTCTCTCGGGACAGTCCAAGAGACCCAGTACTTC	CASSSLGTVQETQYF
TRBD1	.	TRBV6-5	TRBJ1-1	TGTGCCAGCAGTTACCAGGACAGGGAAGCTTTCTTT	CASSYQDREAFF
.	once	TRBV5-4	TRBJ1-3	TGTGCCAGCAGCCCCCAGGGGAACTCTGGAAGCACCATATATTTT	CASSPQGNSGSTIYF
.	.	TRBV7-2	TRBJ1-2	TGTGCCAGCAGCCTTCGGGCGGGTGATTATGGCTACACCTTC	CASSLRAGDYGYTF
TRBD2	.	TRBV2	TRBJ2-7	TGTGCCAGCAGTCTGGCGGGGGGGCGTGAGCAGTACTTC	CASSLAGGREQYF
.	.	TRBV7-9	TRBJ1-2	TGTGCCAGCAGCTTTAGTGGGGGCGAAGGCTATGGCTACACCTTC	CASSFSGGEGYGYTF
.	.	TRBV5-1	TRBJ1-3	TGCGCCAGCAGCTCCGACAGCTCTGGAAACACCATATATTTT	CASSSDSSGNTIYF
.	.	TRBV30	TRBJ2-2	TGTGCCTGGATCCGTTTTATCGGCGGGGAGCTGTTTTTT	CAWIRFIGGELFF
TRBD2	.	TRBV30	TRBJ2-7	TGTGCCTGGAGTGTGGGACTAACCTACGAGCAGTACTTC	CAWSVGLTYEQYF
TRBD2	.	TRBV18	TRBJ2-7	TGTGCCAGCTCACCACCGACTGGACAAGGGACTACGGAGCAGTACTTC	CASSPPTGQGTTEQYF
.	.	TRBV5-4	TRBJ2-2	TGTGCCAGCAGCCCCATGGGACTCCTGGCGGACACCGGGGAGCTGTTTTTT	CASSPMGLLADTGELFF
.	few	TRBV19	TRBJ1-1	TGTGCCAGTAGGGGCCGGGGACTCACTGAAGCTTTCTTT	CASRGRGLTEAFF
.	.	TRBV5-1	TRBJ1-6	TGCGCCAGCAGCTTGTCAGGGTATAATTCACCCCTCCACTTT	CASSLSGYNSPLHF
.	.	TRBV18	TRBJ1-1	TGTGCCAGCTCACTAAACACTGAAGCTTTCTTT	CASSLNTEAFF
TRBD1	.	TRBV10-3	TRBJ1-2	TGTGCCATCAGTGAGAGACAGGGAGCGCCCTACTATGGCTACACCTTC	CAISERQGAPYYGYTF
.	.	TRBV2	TRBJ1-5	TGTGCCAGCATGGGAGGGTTCAGCAATCAGCCCCAGCATTTT	CASMGGFSNQPQHF
.	.	TRBV3-1/TRBV3-2	TRBJ2-7	TGTGCCAGCAGCCAAGCCGGGAACGAGCAGTACTTC	CASSQAGNEQYF
.	.	TRBV11-2	TRBJ1-1	TGTGCCAGCAGGTTCCTTGGCGGGCTGAACACTGAAGCTTTCTTT	CASRFLGGLNTEAFF
TRBD1	.	TRBV7-9	TRBJ2-1	TGTGCCAGCAGCTTGCGACAGGGGGGGATACACGATGAGCAGTTCTTC	CASSLRQGGIHDEQFF
TRBD1	.	TRBV7-2	TRBJ2-2	TGTGCCAGCAGCCCGGACAGGAGCCGAGGGTTTGGCGGGGAGCTGTTTTTT	CASSPDRSRGFGGELFF
TRBD1	few	TRBV7-9	TRBJ2-7	TGTGCCAGCAGCACTGGGACAGGGGGCGTTGAGCAGTACTTC	CASSTGTGGVEQYF
.	once	TRBV7-8	TRBJ2-7	TGTGCCAGCAGCCTGGACAGATCCTACGAGCAGTACTTC	CASSLDRSYEQYF
.	.	TRBV7-9	TRBJ1-1	TGTGCCAGCAGCTACGGGAGGAACACTGAAGCTTTCTTT	CASSYGRNTEAFF
.	.	TRBV4-2	TRBJ1-6	TGTGCCAGCAGCCAGCCCCAGGGAAGGGGTTCACCCCTCCACTTT	CASSQPQGRGSPLHF
.	once	TRBV18	TRBJ1-6	TGTGCCAGCTCCCGACAGGAACATTATTCACCCCTCCACTTT	CASSRQEHYSPLHF
TRBD1	.	TRBV19	TRBJ1-5	TGTGCCAGTAGGGGACAGGGTATGGGTCAGCCCCAGCATTTT	CASRGQGMGQPQHF
.	.	TRBV28	TRBJ1-2	TGTGCCAGCAGTCCCGACAGCAACTATGGCTACACCTTC	CASSPDSNYGYTF
TRBD1	.	TRBV4-1	TRBJ1-4	TGCGCCAGCAGTCACTCGCCAGGGGGTTCTAATGAAAAACTGTTTTTT	CASSHSPGGSNEKLFF
.	once	TRBV30	TRBJ1-5	TGTGCCTGGAGTGTCCCTTCCGGGCCCCAGCATTTT	CAWSVPSGPQHF
.	.	TRBV3-1/TRBV3-2	TRBJ2-5	TGTGCCAGCAGCCAAGAAGGAGGGACCCAGTACTTC	CASSQEGGTQYF
.	.	TRBV27	TRBJ1-2	TGTGCCACTAGGGCCCAAGGGAGCTATGGCTACACCTTC	CATRAQGSYGYTF
.	.	TRBV28	TRBJ1-2	TGTGCCAGCAGTTTACTGGACAGCTATGGCTACACCTTC	CASSLLDSYGYTF
TRBD1	.	TRBV10-3	TRBJ2-1	TGTGCCACCGAGGACAGGGAGAATGAGCAGTTCTTC	CATEDRENEQFF
TRBD1	.	TRBV2	TRBJ2-4	TGTGCCAGCAGTGAACGGCAGGGGGTAGCCAAAAACATTCAGTACTTC	CASSERQGVAKNIQYF
.	.	TRBV6-2/TRBV6-3	TRBJ2-2	TGTGCCAGCAGTTACATTCCTGCGACAGGCTTCACCGGGGAGCTGTTTTTT	CASSYIPATGFTGELFF
.	.	TRBV12-2	TRBJ1-6	TGTGCAAGTCGCTTAGGGTCTCGACAGGGGGCTGGCTCACCCCTCCACTTT	CASRLGSRQGAGSPLHF
.	.	TRBV7-9	TRBJ1-3	TGTGCCAGCAGCTTAGACAGGCCCTCTGGAAACACCATATATTTT	CASSLDRPSGNTIYF
TRBD1	few	TRBV6-1	TRBJ1-1	TGTGCCAGCAGTGAAGCGAGACAGGGGGCTAAGCGGAACACTGAAGCTTTCTTT	CASSEARQGAKRNTEAFF
.	.	TRBV6-5	TRBJ1-1	TGTGCCAGCAGGGCTGGTAACACTGAAGCTTTCTTT	CASRAGNTEAFF